Each of the 6 T cell receptor beta chains below was sequenced from the same sample in a study of technical replicates of blood from several donors. The repertoire was sequenced with immunoSEQ multiplex PCR; TCRdb's copy has only in-frame clones and lacks some. Here the sample spans 100,000 or so clones, 90% to 96% being singletons. Sequenced material: T cells isolated from PBMCs. The receptors originated from a human donor in good health.

Concerning this clone itself: Other nucleotide sequences from this sample produce the same CDR3. This chain links TRBV27 with TRBJ2-1, with TRBD2 as a possible D gene (6 bases). In germline, CDR1 is MNHEY, CDR2 SMNVEV (reference sequence). V shed 0 bases and J shed 7 bases, with 7 bases lying between them. The CDR3 covers 13 residues. CDR3 loop: CASSLSGSNEQFF. Written as DNA, the CDR3 is TGTGCCAGCAGTTTATCCGGGAGTAATGAGCAGTTCTTC.

This sequence joins TRBV10-2 and TRBJ2-1; 13 bases line up with TRBD2. Trimming cost V 6 bases and J 0 bases; bases outside gene matches: 2. Germline loops: CDR1 WSHSY, CDR2 SAAADI. The CDR3 extends over 16 amino acids. CDR3: CASRLAGGPSYNEQFF. The CDR3 region has the DNA TGCGCCAGCAGACTAGCGGGAGGGCCCTCCTACAATGAGCAGTTCTTC.

The chain employs TRBV9 and TRBJ2-2, with TRBD2 as a possible D gene (5 bases). This CDR3 region has 13 residues. Germline assignment: CDR1 SGDLS and CDR2 YYNGEE. V was pared by 4 bases and J by 5 bases, with 9 bases between. CDR3 nucleotide sequence: TGTGCCAGCAGCCAACTAGTAACCGGGGAGCTGTTTTTT. Translated, it gives CASSQLVTGELFF.

The genes are TRBV5-1 and TRBJ1-3; D may be TRBD1 (6 bases). V dropped 0 bases and J dropped 4 bases, with 8 bases sitting between them. The CDR3 has 14 amino acids. CDR1 SGHRS and CDR2 YFSETQ come from the germline V gene. The CDR3 here is CASSLAGEGNTIYF. CDR3 DNA sequence: TGCGCCAGCAGCTTGGCAGGGGAAGGAAACACCATATATTTT. Full variable domain (outside the CDR3, taken from reference TRBV5-1 and TRBJ1-3): KAGVTQTPRYLIKTRGQQVTLSCSPISGHRSVSWYQQTPGQGLQFLFEYFSETQRNKGNFPGRFSGRQFSNSRSEMNVSTLELGDSALYLCASSLAGEGNTIYFGEGSWLTVV.

The chain uses TRBV29-1 and TRBJ2-1; TRBD2 agrees at 8 bases. In germline, CDR1 is SQVTM, CDR2 ANQGSEA. Germline trimming cut 6 bases from V and 8 bases from J; bases unmatched to any gene: 12. This CDR3 has 14 amino acids. CDR3 DNA: TGCAGCGTCCAAGGGGGACTAGAGGGATATGAGCAGTTCTTC. Protein sequence: CSVQGGLEGYEQFF.

The V call is TRBV10-3, the J call TRBJ2-7; 8 bases align to TRBD2. Germline values: CDR1 ENHRY, CDR2 SYGVKD. This CDR3 has 14 residues. The trim removed 4 bases at V and 6 bases at J, leaving 8 bases unmatched. The chain's CDR3 is CAISVGLEGLEQYF. Written as DNA, the CDR3 is TGTGCCATCAGTGTGGGACTAGAGGGGCTCGAGCAGTACTTC.